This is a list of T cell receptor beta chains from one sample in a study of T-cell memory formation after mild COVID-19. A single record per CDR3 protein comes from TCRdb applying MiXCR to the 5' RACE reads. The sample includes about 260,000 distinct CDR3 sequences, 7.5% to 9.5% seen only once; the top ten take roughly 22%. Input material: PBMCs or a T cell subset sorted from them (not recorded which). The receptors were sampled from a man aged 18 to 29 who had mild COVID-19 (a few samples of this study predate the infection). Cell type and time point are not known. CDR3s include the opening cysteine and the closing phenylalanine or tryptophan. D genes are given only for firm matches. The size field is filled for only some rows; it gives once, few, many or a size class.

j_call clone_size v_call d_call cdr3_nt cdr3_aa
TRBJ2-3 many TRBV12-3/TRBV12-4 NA TGTGCCACCACGCCAAGGACAACAGACACAGATACGCAGTATTTT CATTPRTTDTDTQYF
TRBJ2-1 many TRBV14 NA TGTGCCAGCAGCCCTGATTGGGGTCGGGGCAATGAGCAGTTCTTC CASSPDWGRGNEQFF
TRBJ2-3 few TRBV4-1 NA TGCGCCAGCAGCCGCTCAGGGGACCCCACAGATACGCAGTATTTT CASSRSGDPTDTQYF
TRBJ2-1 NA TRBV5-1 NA TGCGCCAGCAGCTTGCTCACCGTTCTACAGGGCGCCTACAATGAGCAGTTCTTC CASSLLTVLQGAYNEQFF
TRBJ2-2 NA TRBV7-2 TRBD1 TGTGCCAGCAGCATGCGGACAGGCCACACCGGGGAGCTGTTTTTT CASSMRTGHTGELFF
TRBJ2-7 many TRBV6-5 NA TGTGCCAGCAGTAACTCCTACGAGCAGTACTTC CASSNSYEQYF
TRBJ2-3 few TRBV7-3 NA TGTGCCACGCGGGCAGGTGGGGGTCCTGTCGATACGCAGTATTTT CATRAGGGPVDTQYF
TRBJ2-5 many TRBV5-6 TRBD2 TGTGCCAGCAGCTTGAGAGCCATGGGAGGGGAGACCCAGTACTTC CASSLRAMGGETQYF
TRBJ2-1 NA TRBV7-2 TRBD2 TGTGCCAGCAGCTCCATTAGCGGGGGTGGGAATGAGCAGTTCTTC CASSSISGGGNEQFF
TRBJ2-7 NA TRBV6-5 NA TGTGCCAGCAGTTACTCGACGGCCGTCGGCTACGAGCAGTACTTC CASSYSTAVGYEQYF
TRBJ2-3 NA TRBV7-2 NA TGTGCCAGCAGCTTCCAGGACAGAATAACAGATACGCAGTATTTT CASSFQDRITDTQYF
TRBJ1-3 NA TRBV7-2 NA TGTGCCAGCAGCTGGGACTCTGGAAACACCATATATTTT CASSWDSGNTIYF
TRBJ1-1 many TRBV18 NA TGTGCCAGCTCACCTCACCCCCCAGACAACACTGAAGCTTTCTTT CASSPHPPDNTEAFF
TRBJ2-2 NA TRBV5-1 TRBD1 TGCGCCAGCAGCTCTACAGGGGGCGCCGGGGAGCTGTTTTTT CASSSTGGAGELFF
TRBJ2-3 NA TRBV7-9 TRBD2 TGTGCCAGCAGCGACCAAGGAGCGGGGGACACAGATACGCAGTATTTT CASSDQGAGDTDTQYF
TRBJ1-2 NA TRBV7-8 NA TGTGCCAGCAGCCCGCCCCCCGACAGGTCCGGCGGCTACACCTTC CASSPPPDRSGGYTF
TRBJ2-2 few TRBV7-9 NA TGTGCCAGCAGCCCCTGGGGGGAAAACACCGGGGAGCTGTTTTTT CASSPWGENTGELFF
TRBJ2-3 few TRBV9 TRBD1 TGTGCCAGCAGCCCGAGGGGGCTTGCAGATACGCAGTATTTT CASSPRGLADTQYF
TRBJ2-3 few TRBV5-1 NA TGCGCCAGCAGAGGACAGATCTTCTCTAGCACAGATACGCAGTATTTT CASRGQIFSSTDTQYF
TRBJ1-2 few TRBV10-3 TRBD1 TGTGCCACCCCCGTGACAGGGGCGGGGAACTATGGCTACACCTTC CATPVTGAGNYGYTF
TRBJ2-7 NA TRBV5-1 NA TGCGCCAGCAGCTTGGCTGGGGGTTTCGCCTACGAGCAGTACTTC CASSLAGGFAYEQYF
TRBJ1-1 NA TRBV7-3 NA TGTGCCAGCAGTCCAGGTATCCTAAGGAACACTGAAGCTTTCTTT CASSPGILRNTEAFF
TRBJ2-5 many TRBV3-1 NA TGTGCCAGCAGCCAAGTTGGGACGGCCCAAGAGACCCAGTACTTC CASSQVGTAQETQYF
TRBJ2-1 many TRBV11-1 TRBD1 TGTGCCAGCATCAAGGGACAGGGTTTAACTGCTGAGCAGTTCTTC CASIKGQGLTAEQFF
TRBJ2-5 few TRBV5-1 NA TGCGCCAGCAGCCAGGTGGGGTCCCTAGGGAAACGTGAGACCCAGTACTTC CASSQVGSLGKRETQYF
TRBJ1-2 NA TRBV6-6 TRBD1 TGTGCCAGCAGTTACTCGGTACAGGGGGACTATGGCTACACCTTC CASSYSVQGDYGYTF
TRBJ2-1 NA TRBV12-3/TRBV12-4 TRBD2 TGTGCCAGCAGTTTAGGAATCCGGGGGGGATCCTACAATGAGCAGTTCTTC CASSLGIRGGSYNEQFF
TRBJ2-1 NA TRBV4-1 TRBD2 TGCGCCAGCAGCCAACCGCTGGGTAGCGGGGGGGCTGGAAATGAGCAGTTCTTC CASSQPLGSGGAGNEQFF
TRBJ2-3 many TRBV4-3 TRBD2 TGCGCCAGCAGCCAAGAACTAGCGGGGGGCCCGACAGATACGCAGTATTTT CASSQELAGGPTDTQYF
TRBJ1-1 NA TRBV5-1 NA TGCGCCAGCAGCGAAAACAGGATGAACACTGAAGCTTTCTTT CASSENRMNTEAFF
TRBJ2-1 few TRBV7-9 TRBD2 TGTGCCAGCAGCTCGACCTTAGCGGGGGAGAATGAGCAGTTCTTC CASSSTLAGENEQFF
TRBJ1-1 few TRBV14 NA TGTGCCAGCAGCCTTATAGGGGATCCCAAGAAATTAGCTGAAGCTTTCTTT CASSLIGDPKKLAEAFF
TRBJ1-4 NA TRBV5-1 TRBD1 TGCGCCAGCAGCTTGCCCCGACAGGGAAGAAGAAAACTGTTTTTT CASSLPRQGRRKLFF
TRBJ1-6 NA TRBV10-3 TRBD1 TGTGCCACCTCGGGACAGCGCCCTGAGCCTTCACCCCTCCACTTT CATSGQRPEPSPLHF
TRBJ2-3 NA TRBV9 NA TGTGCCAGCAGCGTAGAAGGGGTGTGGTATTCTACGCAGTATTTT CASSVEGVWYSTQYF
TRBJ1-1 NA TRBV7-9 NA TGTGCCAGCAGCCCACCTGCCACTGAAGCTTTCTTT CASSPPATEAFF
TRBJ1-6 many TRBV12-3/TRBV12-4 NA TGTGCCAGCAGTTGGGACGGGCTTTTTTCACCCCTCCACTTT CASSWDGLFSPLHF
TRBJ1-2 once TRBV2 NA TGTGCCAGCAGCCCCAACCTGGATTCTAACTATGGCTACACCTTC CASSPNLDSNYGYTF